The sequence of this T cell receptor (beta chain) was determined in a study of metastatic and nonmetastatic thyroid tumors. Whole-study context: Samples came from malignant and benign thyroid patients, and repertoires were compared across blood and tumor or nodule tissue.

The V gene lost 0 bases and the J gene lost 2 bases, with 10 bases spanning the gap. The CDR3 totals 15 residues. Germline-derived CDR1 and CDR2 are SGHRS and YFSETQ. This clone was observed many times. As handled by the study authors: It was from CDR3 differences across clinicopathological groups that a distant-metastasis classifier for papillary thyroid cancer was built. TCRdb re-analyzed the PCR reads through MiXCR. None of the V and J calls come from the authors' own analysis; TCRdb made them. The repertoire holds 25,000 to 30,000 clones, with 20% to 30% as singletons. Nobody among the patients had been given any treatment before thyroid surgery.

The V and J genes are TRBV5-1 and TRBJ2-3; D is possibly TRBD2 (5 bases). This clonotype was sampled from a female donor with papillary thyroid cancer or a benign thyroid nodule (not recorded which). Some clones in this sample may be carry-over from other donors' samples. Sequencing used blood. In DNA form, the CDR3 reads TGCGCCAGCAGCTTGGTTGGGGAGTACACAGATACGCAGTATTTT. It specifies CASSLVGEYTDTQYF.